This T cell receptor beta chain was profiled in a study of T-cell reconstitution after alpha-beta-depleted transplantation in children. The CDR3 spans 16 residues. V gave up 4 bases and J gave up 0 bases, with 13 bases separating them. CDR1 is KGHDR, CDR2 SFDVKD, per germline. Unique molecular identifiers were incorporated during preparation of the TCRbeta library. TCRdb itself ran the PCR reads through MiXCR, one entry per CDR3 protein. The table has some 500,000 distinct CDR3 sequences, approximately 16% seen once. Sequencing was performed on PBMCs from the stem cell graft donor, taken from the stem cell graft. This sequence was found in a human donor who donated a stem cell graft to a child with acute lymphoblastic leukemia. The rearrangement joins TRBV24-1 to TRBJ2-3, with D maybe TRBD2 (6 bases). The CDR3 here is CATSEAGTASTDTQYF. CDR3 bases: TGTGCCACCAGTGAGGCCGGGACTGCTAGCACAGATACGCAGTATTTT.